This T cell receptor (beta chain) originates from a study of T cells in Graves' hyperthyroidism and ophthalmopathy. TCR beta CDR3 sequences were amplified from RNA transcripts. When the TCR CDR3 underwent first-round RT-PCR, the HTBI primer set was used. From the multiplex PCR reads, TCRdb called clonotypes with MiXCR, one entry per CDR3 protein. The table has roughly 700,000 distinct CDR3 sequences, 15% to 20% seen once. J lost 0 bases, V lost 7 bases, and 5 bases had no gene match. The CDR3 has 15 amino acids. This clonotype has at least ten counts. The chain is built from TRBV12-3 or TRBV12-4 and TRBJ2-2; 7 nucleotides match TRBD1. Input material: blood. The sequence came from a middle-aged man with Graves' hyperthyroidism. The CDR3 nucleotides are TGTGCCAGCATTCGACAGGGCTCGAACACCGGGGAGCTGTTTTTT. Amino acids: CASIRQGSNTGELFF.